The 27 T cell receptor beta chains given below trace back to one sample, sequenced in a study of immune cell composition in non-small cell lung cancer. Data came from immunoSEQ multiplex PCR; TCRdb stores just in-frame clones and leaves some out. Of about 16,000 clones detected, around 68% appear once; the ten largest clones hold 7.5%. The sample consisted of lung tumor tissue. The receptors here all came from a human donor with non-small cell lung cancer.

Here the CDR3 DNA reads TGTGCCAGCAGCCTGGCGGGGGGCCCCACTATCTACGAGCAGTACTTC. As protein: CASSLAGGPTIYEQYF. This chain uses TRBV7-2 with TRBJ2-7, with 8 bases that match TRBD2. The germline V gene has CDR1 SGHTA and CDR2 FQGNSA. With 5 bases clipped from V and 3 bases from J, the junction kept 12 bases outside the gene matches. CDR3 length equals 16 residues. Together with reference TRBV7-2 and TRBJ2-7, the CDR3 gives the full variable domain: GAGVSQSPSNKVTEKGKDVELRCDPISGHTALYWYRQSLGQGLEFLIYFQGNSAPDKSGLPSDRFSAERTGGSVSTLTIQRTQQEDSAVYLCASSLAGGPTIYEQYFGPGTRLTVT.

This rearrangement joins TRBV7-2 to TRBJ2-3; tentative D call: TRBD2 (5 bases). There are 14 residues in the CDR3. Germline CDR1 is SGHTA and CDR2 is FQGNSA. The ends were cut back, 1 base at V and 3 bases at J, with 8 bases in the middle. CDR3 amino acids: CASSLVPGTDTQYF. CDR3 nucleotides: TGTGCCAGCAGCTTAGTCCCGGGAACAGATACGCAGTATTTT. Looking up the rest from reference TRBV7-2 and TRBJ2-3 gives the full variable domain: GAGVSQSPSNKVTEKGKDVELRCDPISGHTALYWYRQSLGQGLEFLIYFQGNSAPDKSGLPSDRFSAERTGGSVSTLTIQRTQQEDSAVYLCASSLVPGTDTQYFGPGTRLTVL.

The CDR3 loop is CASSRQGLYNSPLHF. CDR3 DNA sequence: TGTGCCAGTAGTCGACAGGGCCTCTATAATTCACCCCTCCACTTT. This chain links TRBV19 with TRBJ1-6; 7 bases match TRBD1. The V gene end was trimmed by 5 bases and the J gene end by 3 bases; junction bases not matched to a gene: 4. Looked up from germline, CDR1 is LNHDA and CDR2 is SQIVND (reference sequence). The CDR3 has 15 residues.

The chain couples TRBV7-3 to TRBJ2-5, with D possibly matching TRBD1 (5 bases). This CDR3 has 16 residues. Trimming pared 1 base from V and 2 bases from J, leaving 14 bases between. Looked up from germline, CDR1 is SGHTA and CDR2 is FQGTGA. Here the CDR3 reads CASSLIPTELQETQYF. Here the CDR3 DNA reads TGTGCCAGCAGCTTAATCCCGACAGAATTACAAGAGACCCAGTACTTC.

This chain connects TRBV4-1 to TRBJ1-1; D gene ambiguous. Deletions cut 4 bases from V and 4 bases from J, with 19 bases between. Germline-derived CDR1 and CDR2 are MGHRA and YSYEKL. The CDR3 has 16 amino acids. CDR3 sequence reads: CASSRESRLVGTEAFF. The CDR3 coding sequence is TGCGCCAGCAGCCGGGAGTCTCGGCTGGTGGGCACTGAAGCTTTCTTT.

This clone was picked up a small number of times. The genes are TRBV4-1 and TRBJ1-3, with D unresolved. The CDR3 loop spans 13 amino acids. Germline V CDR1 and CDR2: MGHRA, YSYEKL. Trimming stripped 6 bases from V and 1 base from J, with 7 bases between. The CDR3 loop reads CASRLTSGNTIYF. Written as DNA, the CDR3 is TGCGCCAGCAGACTAACTTCTGGAAACACCATATATTTT.

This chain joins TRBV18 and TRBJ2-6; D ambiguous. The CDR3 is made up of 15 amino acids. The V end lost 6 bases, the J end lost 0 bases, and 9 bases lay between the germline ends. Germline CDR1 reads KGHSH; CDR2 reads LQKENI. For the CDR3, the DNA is TGTGCCAGCTCCACCAGAAGCTCTGGGGCCAACGTCCTGACTTTC. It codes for CASSTRSSGANVLTF.

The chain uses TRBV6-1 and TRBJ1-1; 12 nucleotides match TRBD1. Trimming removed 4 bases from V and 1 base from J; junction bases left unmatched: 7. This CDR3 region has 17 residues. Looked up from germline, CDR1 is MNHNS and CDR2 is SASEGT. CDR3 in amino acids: CASSGRDRGPGNTEAFF. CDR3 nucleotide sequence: TGTGCCAGCAGTGGCCGGGACAGGGGGCCTGGGAACACTGAAGCTTTCTTT.

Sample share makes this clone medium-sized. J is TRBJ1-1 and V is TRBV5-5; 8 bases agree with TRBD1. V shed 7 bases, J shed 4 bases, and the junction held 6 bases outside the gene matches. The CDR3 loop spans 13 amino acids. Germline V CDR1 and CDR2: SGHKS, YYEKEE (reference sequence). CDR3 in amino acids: CASYLTGGTEAFF. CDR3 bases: TGTGCCAGCTACCTTACAGGGGGCACTGAAGCTTTCTTT.

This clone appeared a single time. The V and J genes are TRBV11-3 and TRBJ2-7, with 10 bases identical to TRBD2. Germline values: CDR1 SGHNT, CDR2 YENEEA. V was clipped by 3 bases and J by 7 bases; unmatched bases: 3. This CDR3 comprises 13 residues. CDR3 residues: CASSFSGGNEQYF. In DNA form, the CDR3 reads TGTGCCAGCAGCTTTAGCGGGGGGAATGAGCAGTACTTC.

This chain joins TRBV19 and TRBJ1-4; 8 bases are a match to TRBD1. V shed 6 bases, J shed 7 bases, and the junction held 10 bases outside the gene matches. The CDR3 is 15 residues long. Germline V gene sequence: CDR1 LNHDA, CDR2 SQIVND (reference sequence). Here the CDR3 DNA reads TGTGCCAGTAGCCGCCGGACAGGGAGAGGTGAAAAACTGTTTTTT. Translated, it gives CASSRRTGRGEKLFF.

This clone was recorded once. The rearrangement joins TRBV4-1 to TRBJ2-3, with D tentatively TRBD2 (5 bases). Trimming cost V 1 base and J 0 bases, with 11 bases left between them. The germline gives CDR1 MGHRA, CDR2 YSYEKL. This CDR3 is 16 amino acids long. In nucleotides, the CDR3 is TGCGCCAGCAGCCAAGCCGGAGGCGGTAGCACAGATACGCAGTATTTT. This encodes CASSQAGGGSTDTQYF.

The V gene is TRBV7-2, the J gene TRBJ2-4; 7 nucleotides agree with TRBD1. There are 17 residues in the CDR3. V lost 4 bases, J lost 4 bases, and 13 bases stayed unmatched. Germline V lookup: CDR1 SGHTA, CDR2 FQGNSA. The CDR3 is CASSSTSSGQIKNIQYF. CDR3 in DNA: TGTGCCAGCAGCTCCACCTCCTCGGGACAGATTAAAAACATTCAGTACTTC.

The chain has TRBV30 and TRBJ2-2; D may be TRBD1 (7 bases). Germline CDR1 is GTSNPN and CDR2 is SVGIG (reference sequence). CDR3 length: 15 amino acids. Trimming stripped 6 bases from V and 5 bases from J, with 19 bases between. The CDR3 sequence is CACQTYRGGTGELFF. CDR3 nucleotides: TGTGCCTGTCAGACCTACAGGGGAGGAACCGGGGAGCTGTTTTTT.

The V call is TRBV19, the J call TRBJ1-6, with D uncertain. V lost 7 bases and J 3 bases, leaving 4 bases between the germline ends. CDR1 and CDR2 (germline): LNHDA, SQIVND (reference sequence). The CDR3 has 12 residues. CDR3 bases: TGTGCCAGTAACGGCTATAATTCACCCCTCCACTTT. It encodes CASNGYNSPLHF. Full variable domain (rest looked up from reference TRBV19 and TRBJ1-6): DGGITQSPKYLFRKEGQNVTLSCEQNLNHDAMYWYRQDPGQGLRLIYYSQIVNDFQKGDIAEGYSVSREKKESFPLTVTSAQKNPTAFYLCASNGYNSPLHFGNGTRLTVT.

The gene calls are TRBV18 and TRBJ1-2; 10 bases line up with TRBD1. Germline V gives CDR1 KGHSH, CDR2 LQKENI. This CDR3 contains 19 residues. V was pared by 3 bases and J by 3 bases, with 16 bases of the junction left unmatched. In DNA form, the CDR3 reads TGTGCCAGCTCACCGCTAGCCGGGACAGGGGCTTCCGGGGACTATGGCTACACCTTC. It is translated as CASSPLAGTGASGDYGYTF.

The CDR3 DNA sequence: TGTGCCAGCAGCCAAGATCTTAACAGCCGGACCGGGGAGCTGTTTTTT. Its translation is CASSQDLNSRTGELFF. This rearrangement joins TRBV4-2 to TRBJ2-2; D uncertain. There are 16 residues in the CDR3. Between the trimmed V and J ends, which lost 0 bases and 5 bases, there was a span of 13 bases. Germline-derived CDR1 and CDR2 are LGHNA and YNFKEQ.

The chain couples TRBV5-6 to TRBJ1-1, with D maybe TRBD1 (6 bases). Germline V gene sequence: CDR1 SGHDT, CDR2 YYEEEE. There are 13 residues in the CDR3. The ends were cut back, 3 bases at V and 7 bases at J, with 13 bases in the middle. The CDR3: CASSSTGGREAFF. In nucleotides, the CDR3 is TGTGCCAGCAGCTCGACGGGGGGGCGTGAAGCTTTCTTT.

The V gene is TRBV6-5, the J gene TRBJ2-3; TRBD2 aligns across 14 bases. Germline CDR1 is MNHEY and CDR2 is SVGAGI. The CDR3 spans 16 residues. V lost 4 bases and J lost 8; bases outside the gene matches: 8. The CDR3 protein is CASSSGLAGVWGTQYF. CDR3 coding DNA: TGTGCCAGCAGTTCGGGACTAGCGGGGGTGTGGGGTACGCAGTATTTT.

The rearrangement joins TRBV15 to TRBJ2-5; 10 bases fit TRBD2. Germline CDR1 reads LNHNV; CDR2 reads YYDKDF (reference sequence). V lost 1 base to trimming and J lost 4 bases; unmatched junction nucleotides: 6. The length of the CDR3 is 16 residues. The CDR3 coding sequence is TGTGCCACCAGCAGAGGCAGCGGGGGGGCGGCAGAGACCCAGTACTTC. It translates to CATSRGSGGAAETQYF.

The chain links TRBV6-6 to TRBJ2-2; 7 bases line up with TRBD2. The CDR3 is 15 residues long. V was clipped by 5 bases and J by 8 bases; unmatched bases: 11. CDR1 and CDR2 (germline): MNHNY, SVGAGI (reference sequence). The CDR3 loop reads CASSLIRDYRGELFF. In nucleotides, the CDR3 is TGTGCCAGCAGTCTAATACGGGACTACCGAGGGGAGCTGTTTTTT.

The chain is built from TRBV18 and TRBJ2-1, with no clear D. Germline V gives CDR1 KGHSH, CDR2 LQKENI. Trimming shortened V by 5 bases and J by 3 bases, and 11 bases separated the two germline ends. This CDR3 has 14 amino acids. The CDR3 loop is CASSAVGYYNEQFF. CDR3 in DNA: TGTGCCAGCTCAGCCGTGGGCTACTACAATGAGCAGTTCTTC.

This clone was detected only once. CDR3 amino acids: CASSATGGHQETQYF. CDR3 sequence (DNA): TGTGCCAGCAGCGCCACAGGGGGACATCAAGAGACCCAGTACTTC. The V and J genes are TRBV9 and TRBJ2-5; 8 positions match TRBD1. Germline CDR1 SGDLS, CDR2 YYNGEE. The CDR3 length is 15 residues. V trimming: 3 bases; J trimming: 2 bases; junction bases outside the gene matches: 6.

CDR3 sequence: CAISAGLSMNTEAFF. The DNA for the CDR3 is TGTGCCATCAGTGCAGGGTTGAGTATGAACACTGAAGCTTTCTTT. The chain couples TRBV10-3 to TRBJ1-1, with D possibly TRBD1 on 5 matching bases. V was shortened by 4 bases and J by 0 bases, with 12 bases between the two germline ends. The CDR3 spans 15 residues. Germline CDR1 and CDR2: ENHRY and SYGVKD.

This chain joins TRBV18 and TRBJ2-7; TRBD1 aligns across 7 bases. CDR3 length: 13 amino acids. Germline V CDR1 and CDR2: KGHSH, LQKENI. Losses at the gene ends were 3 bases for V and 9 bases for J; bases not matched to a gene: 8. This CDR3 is CASSPGTDWGQYF. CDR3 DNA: TGTGCCAGCTCACCCGGGACAGACTGGGGGCAGTACTTC.

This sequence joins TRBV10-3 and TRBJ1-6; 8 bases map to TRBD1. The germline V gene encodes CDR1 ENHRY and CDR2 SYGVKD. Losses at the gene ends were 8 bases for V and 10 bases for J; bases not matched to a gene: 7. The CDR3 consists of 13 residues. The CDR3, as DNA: TGTGCCATCGGATTGGACAGGGAGTCACCCCTCCACTTT. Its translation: CAIGLDRESPLHF.

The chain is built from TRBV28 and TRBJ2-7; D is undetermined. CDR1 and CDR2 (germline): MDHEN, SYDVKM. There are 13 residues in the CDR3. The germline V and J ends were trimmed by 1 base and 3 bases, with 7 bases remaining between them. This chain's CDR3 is CASSLSPSYEQYF. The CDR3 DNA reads TGTGCCAGCAGTTTATCCCCCAGCTACGAGCAGTACTTC. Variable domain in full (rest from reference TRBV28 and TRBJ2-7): DVKVTQSSRYLVKRTGEKVFLECVQDMDHENMFWYRQDPGLGLRLIYFSYDVKMKEKGDIPEGYSVSREKKERFSLILESASTNQTSMYLCASSLSPSYEQYFGPGTRLTVT.